Detailed here is one T cell receptor beta chain. Antigen: not known. Primed by a sample-barcoded 5' primer and a J-beta primer mix, a second PCR proceeded for roughly 6 to 12 cycles. One entry per CDR3 protein, called by TCRdb with MiXCR from the 5' RACE reads. The sample has roughly 1.9 million distinct CDR3 sequences, around 42% seen once; the top ten hold around 23%. These data belong to a study of blood T cells in healthy people across ages. Points from the study as a whole: Compared with aged donors, long-lived donors showed fewer expanded clones, suggesting selection. A strong correlation was seen between TCR beta diversity and naive T cell percentage.

This CDR3 is built from 16 residues. With V trimmed by 3 bases and J by 4 bases, 5 bases remained unmatched. Sequences were obtained from blood. The chain joins TRBV12-3 or TRBV12-4 to TRBJ2-3, with TRBD2 identical over 12 bases. This TCR derives from a human donor in good health. This CDR3 is CASSFGLAGNADTQYF. DNA of the CDR3: TGTGCCAGCAGTTTCGGACTAGCGGGGAACGCAGATACGCAGTATTTT.